This note documents a single TCR beta chain sequence. What antigen it recognizes has not been identified. No base quality values were provided; no much bigger clone lies one nucleotide off. These data belong to a study of cytomegalovirus exposure and HLA in healthy donors (dated by TCRdb to 2016 to 2017). Regarding the research as a whole: According to an earlier analysis of several hundred of the donors, roughly 180 million T cells yielded 117 million unique TCR beta sequences and 276 Gb of sequence data. Among the approximately 430 genotyped donors, around 81% belonged to the genetic ancestry cluster associated with self-reported Caucasian donors. To decide whether each TCR beta V gene segment behaved as functional or pseudogenic, an earlier analysis of some 540 of the donors relied on high-throughput TCR beta sequencing. Every repertoire in the discovery cohort had been generated on one and the same sequencing platform. A later genetic analysis used genome-wide SNP genotypes for about 55% of the 666 donors, treating that subset as a discovery cohort. In addition to the first cohort of about 650 subjects, a separate validation cohort of 130 or so different subjects was used. Around 330 gigabases of sequencing data and roughly 80 million unique TCR sequences made up an early release that covered approximately 700 HLA-typed donors. The study was designed to test whether signatures of past pathogen exposure could be identified by cataloging public T cell receptors. The study profiled the T cell repertoires of approximately 700 subjects by immunosequencing and related them to cytomegalovirus serostatus. The number of typed donors differed by locus: about 620-630 for A, B, C, DRB1 and DQB1; approximately 520 for DQA1; 606 for DPA1; and about 450 for DPB1. Donor age, sex, ethnicity and CMV serostatus were compiled alongside the repertoire data. Rather than drawing on any new phenotypic data, the later analysis identified candidate immune exposures from TCR beta sequences and the way those sequences occurred across donors. Among around 400 genotyped donors of the cohort, an average of approximately 240,000 unique TCR beta nucleotide sequences were sequenced per donor, roughly 20% of them non-productive. To study patterns of TCR occurrence, a later analysis re-analyzed previously published TCR beta repertoires from hundreds of donors and added high-resolution HLA genotyping. Class I and class II HLA loci were covered by the typing at four-digit resolution. Roughly 5 DR-DQ haplotypes were handled as single units for association and clustering because linkage in the cohort was strong. To predict cytomegalovirus infection status, the study brought together high-throughput TCR immunosequencing, statistical association of individual TCRs with disease status, and machine learning.

In total, roughly 670 healthy bone marrow donors made up the cohort. All cohort members were sampled while nominally healthy, although unrecorded immune exposures were likely present. The donor tested CMV seropositive and was one of the 289 seropositive cohort members. Every donor gave a peripheral blood sample, and the peripheral blood mononuclear cells from that sample were used for TCR beta sequencing. The Qiagen DNeasy Blood Extraction Kit was used to extract genomic DNA from the blood cell samples. Findings and caveats that apply to the study as a whole: Only TCR beta chains were sequenced in this cohort, and the absence of alpha or paired-chain data limited detectable features. A further reported finding was that TCR beta sequences accurately predicted the HLA-A and HLA-B alleles for most subjects in the first cohort. Roughly 15 rarely observed V segments, including chromosome 9 orphons, were excluded from the earlier analysis of just under 600 of the donors because counts were too low. The authors suggested that the approach could potentially be extended to other disease states and immunological phenotypes. Because HLA typing was missing for some donors at each locus, association tests included only the typed subset. A later genetic analysis associated a missense DCLRE1C variant with V-gene and J-gene trimming of TCR beta chains, and an independent cohort replicated the association. According to a later genetic analysis, donors in an Asian-associated ancestry cluster had fewer N-insertions in productive TCRs than the roughly 670-donor mean. According to a later analysis, TCR association rates differed among HLA loci, with DRB1 alleles showing the most associated TCRs and HLA-C alleles showing the fewest. Assigning TCR associations to individual alleles was difficult when HLA alleles, especially DR and DQ, strongly co-occurred. In vitro tests confirmed that a few of the cytomegalovirus-associated TCR beta chains recognize cytomegalovirus antigens. A cluster of highly shared sequence variants was judged likely to be a technical artifact of the sequencing pipeline. A later analysis associated about 18,000 TCR beta sequences with specific HLA alleles at a false discovery rate of 0.05. Several of the top co-occurrence clusters appeared to be linked to parvovirus B19, influenza, CMV and Epstein-Barr virus, according to a later analysis. In both the original and validation cohorts, the classifier was reported to diagnose cytomegalovirus status with high specificity and sensitivity. The only immune exposure information available for the cohort was CMV serostatus. In a later analysis, most CMV-associated TCR beta chains were found to appear HLA-restricted, with HLA associations seemingly driven largely by CMV exposure. Sequencing depth was assumed to be roughly uniform across donors in the presence/absence analyses, though that assumption may not hold. In an earlier analysis of some 550 of the donors, most TCR beta V segments were observed in productive rearrangements about 87% or about 30% of the time, broadly matching IMGT annotations. In the study, some 160 TCR beta chains were listed as associated with cytomegalovirus. Correlated functional status among segregating V segments might reflect linkage disequilibrium, but an unknown experimental factor could not be ruled out. A later analysis found that HLA-associated TCR beta chains were more clonally expanded and had lower generation probabilities than equally common non-associated chains. Most TCR sequences were observed very rarely across donors, whereas some public TCRs were present in many individuals.

The library relied on the immunoSEQ multiplex PCR assay. For the multiplex PCR, a mixture combining 60 forward primers for TCR Vbeta segments and 13 reverse primers for TCR Jbeta segments was used. The CDR3 region of rearranged TCR beta genes was amplified from genomic DNA by a multiplex PCR assay. Amplified TCR beta libraries were sequenced as 87-base-pair reads on the Illumina HiSeq System. In the paper's pipeline: A later analysis counted some 80 million unique TCR beta chains across the 650 to 700 repertoires, and some 11 million of these chains were shared by at least two donors. Raw reads were error-corrected and collapsed into unique sequences by a nearest-neighbor algorithm in which closely related sequences were merged to remove PCR and sequencing errors. V, D and J gene segments were assigned by aligning CDR3 sequences to IMGT reference sequences. For a sequence to be retained, at least a six-nucleotide match to both a V gene segment and a J gene segment was required. A rearrangement counted as productive if the CDR3 had no stop codons and remained in frame with V and J, and every other rearrangement counted as non-productive. Following IMGT convention, CDR3 was defined as the stretch from the second conserved V-encoded cysteine to the conserved J-encoded phenylalanine. In an earlier analysis of some 550 of the donors, sequences lacking an unambiguous match to a single V gene segment were excluded. An earlier analysis of a few hundred of the donors called V segments functional above 56.7% productive rearrangements and segregating when the between-donor standard deviation exceeded 5%. To diagnose cytomegalovirus status from the catalog of TCR beta chain sequences, a statistical classification framework was built. In a later analysis, V and J genes were assigned by comparing TCR nucleotide sequences against IMGT/GENE-DB human TR gene sequences. In a later analysis, CDR3 sequences and most-parsimonious VDJ recombination scenarios were assigned using the TCRdist pipeline. In a later analysis, every TCR beta chain was defined by the combination of its CDR3 amino acid sequence and its V-gene family, and reads without a unique V-gene family were dropped. In a later analysis, 550 to 650 highly shared, low-generation-probability nucleotide sequences were removed to address suspected cross-contamination and a sequencing artifact. For each public chain, a later analysis derived a clonal expansion index from normalized ranks of inferred template counts within each repertoire. Generation probabilities in a later analysis came from a VDJ recombination model fitted to out-of-frame rearrangements, and those results were checked against IGoR. In a later analysis, TCR-TCR, TCR-HLA and TCR-CMV co-occurrence was scored with hypergeometric tests, and a repertoire-size bias correction was applied to TCR pairs. False discovery rates were estimated in a later analysis by permuting HLA or CMV assignments 20 times. In a later analysis, co-occurring TCRs were grouped using DBSCAN, and TCRdist sequence similarity was added for clustering within HLA-allele-positive subsets. Repertoires with fewer than 30,000 or more than 120,000 public chains were left out of co-occurrence clustering, as were about 5 repertoires with anomalous nucleotide sharing. Here the immuneACCESS table is served through TCRdb, limited to in-frame sequences with V and J called. Missing clones are a known gap in these copies; in checked studies unresolved V genes cover under half, and the rest lacks a known reason. V, J and clone size are those of that table, while D and trimming were read from the DNA. The sample includes around 120,000 clones, with approximately 76% observed a single time. The ten largest clones add up to about 16% of the sample.

Input material: PBMCs. The sequence was obtained from a man aged 50-60 years in good health and CMV-seropositive.

The CDR3: CASSLGGTGSADTQYF. The DNA is as follows: TGTGCCAGCAGCTTAGGTGGGACAGGGTCCGCAGATACGCAGTATTTT. The chain links TRBV7-8 with TRBJ2-3; 9 of the junction bases match TRBD1. From V the trimming removes 1 base and from J it removes 4 bases, while the gene matches leave 6 bases of the junction unaccounted for. In the germline V gene, CDR1 corresponds to SGHVS and CDR2 to FQNEAQ. CDR3 length: 16 amino acids, cysteine to phenylalanine. Only the CDR3 part of the read is kept: 48 bases, read in frame from the first base.